Listed here is a single T cell receptor beta chain. This sample is drawn from a study of blood T cell repertoires in COVID-19. Across the whole study: From the United States, Italy and Spain came samples of acute and convalescent COVID-19.

The length of the CDR3 is 14 residues. The V gene lost 5 bases and the J gene lost 4 bases, with 14 bases spanning the gap. CDR1 and CDR2 from the germline V gene are LNHDA and SQIVND (reference sequence). Original processing methods: The assay estimated nucleated cells by amplifying reference gene primers. Clones were read by immunoSEQ multiplex PCR, and TCRdb kept only the in-frame ones, dropping some. Clone size and V and J calls were adopted from that table, with D and trimming inferred from the DNA. The table has 140,000 or so clones, 89% seen once. The sample consisted of peripheral blood. V is TRBV19 and J is TRBJ2-5; weak D call: TRBD2 (6 bases). This receptor was taken from a human donor in a cohort sampled during active COVID-19. CDR3 sequence (DNA): TGTGCCAGTAGTTCCGATTGGCGGGGAGAGACCCAGTACTTC. Its translation: CASSSDWRGETQYF.